The TCR beta chain under discussion was sequenced for a study of T cell repertoires in cytomegalovirus infection. Study background: From public TCR beta signatures came an indication of both CMV infection and matching HLA type.

Study-level points and caveats: Individuals carrying CMV plus the relevant HLA were identified by cumulative frequency of public TCR beta families.

The germline gives CDR1 SGHNT, CDR2 YYREEE (reference sequence). Trimming took 4 bases from V and 2 from J; bases not matched to a gene: 6. The CDR3 is 15 amino acids. TCRdb re-derived calls from the reads in MiXCR, one entry per CDR3 protein. This repertoire shows over 85,000 distinct CDR3 sequences, 16% found once; its top ten account for 8%. As regards this clonotype: What it recognizes is unknown.

The sequenced sample consisted of PBMCs. The TCR comes from a human donor in good health (CMV status not recorded). Some clones in this sample may be carry-over from other donors' samples. V is TRBV5-4 and J is TRBJ2-5; 9 positions agree with TRBD2. The DNA for the CDR3 is TGTGCCAGCAGCCGGACTAGCGCCGATCAAGAGACCCAGTACTTC. Translating gives CASSRTSADQETQYF. Supplemented by reference TRBV5-4 and TRBJ2-5, the full variable domain reads ETGVTQSPTHLIKTRGQQVTLRCSSQSGHNTVSWYQQALGQGPQFIFQYYREEENGRGNFPPRFSGLQFPNYSSELNVNALELDDSALYLCASSRTSADQETQYFGPGTRLLVL.